One sample yielded the 11 T cell receptor beta chains listed below, sequenced in a study of blood T cell repertoires in COVID-19. Sequencing was performed with immunoSEQ multiplex PCR; in TCRdb, only in-frame clones are kept and a portion is missing. The sample shows about 58,000 clones, about 91% of them seen only once. Sequenced sample: peripheral blood. Receptors were obtained from a woman aged 55 to 70 with active COVID-19.

About this clone itself: Mismatch with germline at one junction end may stem from a read error. This rearrangement joins TRBV10-3 to TRBJ1-3; D remains unclear. Germline values: CDR1 ENHRY, CDR2 SYGVKD. This CDR3 spans 12 amino acids. The CDR3 loop reads CAISLGGDTIYF. Written as DNA, the CDR3 is TGTGCCATCAGTCTCGGTGGAGACACCATATATTTT.

A note on this clone: The conserved phenylalanine or tryptophan is not found at the CDR3 terminus, so this likely reflects a read error. Because the CDR3's place on the DNA is in doubt, the DNA is left out and the CDR3 is given as listed by TCRdb. The rearrangement uses TRBV6-5 and TRBJ1-2; the table's D gene call, TRBD1, was not cross checked with the DNA. Per germline, CDR1 MNHEY and CDR2 SVGAGI. The CDR3 spans 13 amino acids, including both terminal residues. The chain's CDR3 is CASRLGQGTPTWV.

The chain couples TRBV5-4 to TRBJ2-3; 9 bases line up with TRBD1. V dropped 4 bases and J dropped 2; count of bases not matched to a gene: 8. There are 16 residues in the CDR3. The germline V gene encodes CDR1 SGHNT and CDR2 YYREEE (reference sequence). The CDR3 loop is CASSPFGTGTTDTQYF. In DNA, the CDR3 is TGTGCCAGCAGCCCGTTCGGGACAGGGACCACAGATACGCAGTATTTT.

The chain combines TRBV6-2 or TRBV6-3 with TRBJ1-6, with 9 bases matching TRBD1. Germline V lookup: CDR1 MNHEY, CDR2 SVGEGT. V lost 0 bases, J lost 6 bases, and 6 bases stayed unmatched. The CDR3 loop spans 17 amino acids. As DNA, the CDR3 is TGTGCCAGCAGTTACTCCACCCCGGGACAGGGTAATTCACCCCTCCACTTT. It translates to CASSYSTPGQGNSPLHF.

The rearrangement joins TRBV15 to TRBJ2-6; D call uncertain. Trimming removed 2 bases at V and 3 bases at J, with 8 bases between. CDR1 is LNHNV and CDR2 is YYDKDF in the germline V gene (reference sequence). CDR3 length: 15 amino acids. CDR3 region: CATSRQSFGANVLTF. DNA of the CDR3: TGTGCCACCAGCAGACAAAGCTTTGGGGCCAACGTCCTGACTTTC.

The rearrangement links TRBV7-6 to TRBJ1-6, with TRBD1 matching 9 bases. The ends lost 0 bases at V and 10 bases at J; junction bases unmatched: 10. This CDR3 region has 17 residues. CDR1 is SGHVS and CDR2 is FNYEAQ in the germline V gene. Here the CDR3 DNA reads TGTGCCAGCAGCTTAGCACACGGAGGACAGGGGAGCTCACCCCTCCACTTT. Translating gives CASSLAHGGQGSSPLHF.

The chain couples TRBV19 to TRBJ1-2, with TRBD1 matching over 8 bases. The CDR3 is 15 amino acids. The trim removed 4 bases at V and 4 bases at J, leaving 8 bases unmatched. Germline loops: CDR1 LNHDA, CDR2 SQIVND (reference sequence). CDR3 in DNA: TGTGCCAGTAGTACCAGGACAGGGAGGGGCTATGGCTACACCTTC. It translates to CASSTRTGRGYGYTF.

This clone was detected only once. The chain has TRBV29-1 and TRBJ2-7, with TRBD1 identical over 8 bases. Germline CDR1 and CDR2: SQVTM and ANQGSEA. The CDR3 consists of 13 residues. V shed 3 bases and J 4 bases; nucleotides not matched to a gene: 5. CDR3 sequence: CSVDGRGRYEQYF. Written as DNA, the CDR3 is TGCAGCGTTGATGGCAGGGGGCGATACGAGCAGTACTTC.

This chain uses TRBV5-1 with TRBJ1-1, with D uncertain. The CDR3 contains 13 residues. The germline V gene encodes CDR1 SGHRS and CDR2 YFSETQ. Trimming left V 0 bases short and J 4 bases short, with 7 bases between. The CDR3 nucleotides read TGCGCCAGCAGCTTGGCAATCGGCACTGAAGCTTTCTTT. This sequence encodes CASSLAIGTEAFF.

This chain joins TRBV7-2 and TRBJ2-1, with TRBD1 as a possible D gene (6 bases). V lost 1 base and J 4 bases, leaving 11 bases between the germline ends. CDR1 and CDR2 from the germline V gene are SGHTA and FQGNSA. This CDR3 is 15 amino acids long. CDR3 sequence reads: CASSLDGTKYNEQFF. The CDR3 nucleotides read TGTGCCAGCAGCTTAGATGGGACAAAATACAATGAGCAGTTCTTC.

The chain is built from TRBV5-4 and TRBJ1-2; D not certain. Germline CDR1 is SGHNT and CDR2 is YYREEE (reference sequence). This CDR3 is built from 14 residues. Between the trimmed V and J ends, which lost 5 bases and 6 bases, there was a span of 17 bases. The CDR3 region has the DNA TGTGCCAGCAGTCGAGGTTCGGGAGATCATGGCTACACCTTC. Translating gives CASSRGSGDHGYTF.